These 4 T cell receptor beta chains originate from one sample sequenced in a study of T cells in Graves' hyperthyroidism and ophthalmopathy (dated by TCRdb to the late 2010s). The receptor library was made with multiplex PCR. Instrument used: Illumina HiSeq 2000. TCR beta CDR3 regions were amplified from RNA transcripts. A first-round RT-PCR of the TCR CDR3 used the HTBI primer set with the Qiagen OneStep RT-PCR kit. TCRdb reprocessing: public reads trimmed at Q25 with fastp, clones called with MiXCR, in-frame beta chains kept. When rows share a CDR3 protein, they turn into one entry using the most common DNA and genes. The sample table holds a few hundred thousand distinct CDR3 sequences, of which roughly 15% were seen once. The top ten clonotypes cover 17% of the sample. Sequencing input: blood. These TCRs come from a woman under 30 with Graves' ophthalmopathy.

There are many counts of this clonotype. This rearrangement joins TRBV2 to TRBJ1-1; D perhaps matches TRBD1 (5 bases). CDR1 is SNHLY and CDR2 is FYNNEI in the germline V gene. The CDR3 is 16 residues long. Deletions cut 6 bases from V and 1 base from J, with 18 bases between. The CDR3 coding sequence is TGTGCCAGCAGGGTTACTCCGGGACGGCGGAACACTGAAGCTTTCTTT. This gives the protein CASRVTPGRRNTEAFF.

CDR3 protein: CASSSYSGTTGNTIYF. DNA of the CDR3: TGTGCCAGCAGTTCTTATTCTGGGACAACTGGAAACACCATATATTTT. The chain employs TRBV28 and TRBJ1-3; D is perhaps TRBD1 (6 bases). Germline V lookup: CDR1 MDHEN, CDR2 SYDVKM. Trimming stripped 4 bases from V and 2 bases from J, with 15 bases between. CDR3 size: 16 residues.

V and J are TRBV4-2 and TRBJ1-3; D is unresolved. CDR1 and CDR2 (germline): LGHNA, YNFKEQ. Trimming cost V 1 base and J 0 bases, with 7 bases left between them. The CDR3 sequence is 15 residues long. The CDR3 bases are TGTGCCAGCAGCCAAGCAGGAGACTCTGGAAACACCATATATTTT. It yields the protein CASSQAGDSGNTIYF.

The rearrangement uses TRBV12-3 or TRBV12-4 and TRBJ2-5; D assignment may be TRBD1 or TRBD2 (5 bases each). CDR3 length: 16 residues. V shed 5 bases and J shed 6 bases, with 22 bases lying between them. The CDR3 DNA is TGTGCCAGCAGTCCCCAGACCGGGACCGGTTATCAGACCCAGTACTTC. Translated, it gives CASSPQTGTGYQTQYF.